The rows below give T cell receptor beta chains drawn from one sample of a study of human CD4 T cells and Enterobacteriaceae. Assay used: immunoSEQ multiplex PCR; TCRdb lists only in-frame clones, some missing. The sample consists of some 30,000 clones, approximately 84% of them appearing once. The sequenced sample was memory CD4+ T cells from blood. The receptors shown here come from a human donor in good health. Both conserved end residues are part of each CDR3. Fields, in order: CDR3 length, clone size, J gene, D gene, V gene, CDR3 DNA, CDR3 protein. D genes are given only for firm matches. The size field is filled for only some rows; it gives once, few, many or a size class.

CDR3 length: 11; clone size: -; J gene: TRBJ2-7; D gene: -; V gene: TRBV7-9; CDR3 DNA: TGTGCCAGCAGCTCCTGGGGGGAGCAGTACTTC; CDR3 protein: CASSSWGEQYF
CDR3 length: 16; clone size: -; J gene: TRBJ2-2; D gene: TRBD2; V gene: TRBV27; CDR3 DNA: TGTGCCAGCAGTAGAAGACTAGCGGGAGGGCCCGGGGAGCTGTTTTTT; CDR3 protein: CASSRRLAGGPGELFF
CDR3 length: 13; clone size: -; J gene: TRBJ2-5; D gene: -; V gene: TRBV2; CDR3 DNA: TGTGCCAGCAAGCTAGGGGAGCAAGAGACCCAGTACTTC; CDR3 protein: CASKLGEQETQYF
CDR3 length: 15; clone size: -; J gene: TRBJ2-1; D gene: -; V gene: TRBV7-2; CDR3 DNA: TGTGCCAGCAGCCCGGGGCAGCGCTCCTACAATGAGCAGTTCTTC; CDR3 protein: CASSPGQRSYNEQFF
CDR3 length: 16; clone size: -; J gene: TRBJ2-4; D gene: TRBD1; V gene: TRBV5-6; CDR3 DNA: TGTGCCAGCTCCGGGACAGGCATCCTAGCCAAAAACATTCAGTACTTC; CDR3 protein: CASSGTGILAKNIQYF
CDR3 length: 15; clone size: -; J gene: TRBJ2-7; D gene: -; V gene: TRBV11-2; CDR3 DNA: TGTGCCAGCAGCTTAGAGGGCGGGCTCTCCTACGAGCAGTACTTC; CDR3 protein: CASSLEGGLSYEQYF
CDR3 length: 16; clone size: -; J gene: TRBJ1-5; D gene: TRBD1; V gene: TRBV19; CDR3 DNA: TGTGCCAGTACTGGAGCCCAGGGGGTCTACAATCAGCCCCAGCATTTT; CDR3 protein: CASTGAQGVYNQPQHF
CDR3 length: 14; clone size: few; J gene: TRBJ1-5; D gene: -; V gene: TRBV28; CDR3 DNA: TGTGCCAGCAGTTTATCAGGCCTCTTCCAGCCCCAGCATTTT; CDR3 protein: CASSLSGLFQPQHF
CDR3 length: 11; clone size: -; J gene: TRBJ2-1; D gene: -; V gene: TRBV21-1; CDR3 DNA: TGTGCCAGCAGCAAAGTCCGGGTTTTGGTCTTC; CDR3 protein: CASSKVRVLVF
CDR3 length: 13; clone size: -; J gene: TRBJ1-1; D gene: -; V gene: TRBV7-2; CDR3 DNA: TGTGCCAGCAGCGACCTCCGGAACACTGAAGCTTTCTTT; CDR3 protein: CASSDLRNTEAFF
CDR3 length: 13; clone size: -; J gene: TRBJ2-1; D gene: -; V gene: TRBV6-6; CDR3 DNA: TGTGCCAGCGGACCACCCGGGCGGGCCCAGCAGTTCTTC; CDR3 protein: CASGPPGRAQQFF
CDR3 length: 15; clone size: -; J gene: TRBJ2-3; D gene: -; V gene: TRBV2; CDR3 DNA: TGTGCCAGCAGTGAAAACGGGATTCCCACAGATACGCAGTATTTT; CDR3 protein: CASSENGIPTDTQYF
CDR3 length: 13; clone size: -; J gene: TRBJ1-2; D gene: TRBD1; V gene: TRBV6-6; CDR3 DNA: TGTGCCAGCAACCACAGGGGCGACTATGGCTACACCTTC; CDR3 protein: CASNHRGDYGYTF
CDR3 length: 15; clone size: -; J gene: TRBJ2-1; D gene: TRBD2; V gene: TRBV29-1; CDR3 DNA: TGCAGCGTTCGGGGACTAGCGGATTCCTACAATGAGCAGTTCTTC; CDR3 protein: CSVRGLADSYNEQFF
CDR3 length: 13; clone size: -; J gene: TRBJ2-7; D gene: TRBD2; V gene: TRBV10-1; CDR3 DNA: TGCGCCAGCACAACTAGCGGATCCTACGAGCAGTACTTC; CDR3 protein: CASTTSGSYEQYF
CDR3 length: 16; clone size: -; J gene: TRBJ2-5; D gene: TRBD1; V gene: TRBV5-1; CDR3 DNA: TGCGCCAGCAGCTTGAGGCAACAGGGGGTAGCGGAGACCCAGTACTTC; CDR3 protein: CASSLRQQGVAETQYF
CDR3 length: 14; clone size: -; J gene: TRBJ1-3; D gene: -; V gene: TRBV6-5; CDR3 DNA: TGTGCCAGCAGAAGACCGGGACCTGGAAACACCATATATTTT; CDR3 protein: CASRRPGPGNTIYF
CDR3 length: 15; clone size: -; J gene: TRBJ2-5; D gene: -; V gene: TRBV7-9; CDR3 DNA: TGTGCCAGCAGCTTAGTTTCAGGGGCCCAAGAGACCCAGTACTTC; CDR3 protein: CASSLVSGAQETQYF
CDR3 length: 14; clone size: once; J gene: TRBJ1-1; D gene: TRBD1; V gene: TRBV6-6; CDR3 DNA: TGTGCCAGCTGGGACAGGGGTATGAACACTGAAGCTTTCTTT; CDR3 protein: CASWDRGMNTEAFF
CDR3 length: 16; clone size: -; J gene: TRBJ2-1; D gene: TRBD1; V gene: TRBV6-4; CDR3 DNA: TGTGCCAGCAGTGACACAGGGGGCTCTTGGTACAATGAGCAGTTCTTC; CDR3 protein: CASSDTGGSWYNEQFF
CDR3 length: 16; clone size: -; J gene: TRBJ1-3; D gene: TRBD1; V gene: TRBV18; CDR3 DNA: TGTGCCAGCTCACCCCAGGGACAGGGGTCCGGAAACACCATATATTTT; CDR3 protein: CASSPQGQGSGNTIYF
CDR3 length: 11; clone size: -; J gene: TRBJ2-7; D gene: -; V gene: TRBV5-5; CDR3 DNA: TGTGCCAGCAGCTTACACTACGAGCAGTACTTC; CDR3 protein: CASSLHYEQYF
CDR3 length: 16; clone size: -; J gene: TRBJ2-7; D gene: TRBD1; V gene: TRBV19; CDR3 DNA: TGTGCCAGTAGTATCCAGGCGGGACAGGGGGCCTACGAGCAGTACTTC; CDR3 protein: CASSIQAGQGAYEQYF
CDR3 length: 15; clone size: -; J gene: TRBJ2-1; D gene: -; V gene: TRBV28; CDR3 DNA: TGTGCCAGCAGTTTAGGTATGGAGGCGGGAAATGAGCAGTTCTTC; CDR3 protein: CASSLGMEAGNEQFF
CDR3 length: 14; clone size: few; J gene: TRBJ1-1; D gene: TRBD1; V gene: TRBV18; CDR3 DNA: TGTGCCAGCTCACAAACAGGGGAGGGCACTGAAGCTTTCTTT; CDR3 protein: CASSQTGEGTEAFF
CDR3 length: 16; clone size: -; J gene: TRBJ1-3; D gene: TRBD1; V gene: TRBV19; CDR3 DNA: TGTGCCAGTATCCCCACGACAGGGGACCGTGGAAACACCATATATTTT; CDR3 protein: CASIPTTGDRGNTIYF
CDR3 length: 12; clone size: -; J gene: TRBJ2-5; D gene: -; V gene: TRBV9; CDR3 DNA: TGTGCCAGCAGCGCGGTCCAAGAGACCCAGTACTTC; CDR3 protein: CASSAVQETQYF
CDR3 length: 15; clone size: -; J gene: TRBJ1-5; D gene: -; V gene: TRBV10-3; CDR3 DNA: TGTGCCATCAGTGAGAGGGAACTCGGGGGTCAGCCCCAGCATTTT; CDR3 protein: CAISERELGGQPQHF
CDR3 length: 15; clone size: -; J gene: TRBJ1-5; D gene: -; V gene: TRBV4-1; CDR3 DNA: TGCGCCAGCAGCTTACAGGTTTATAGCAATCAGCCCCAGCATTTT; CDR3 protein: CASSLQVYSNQPQHF
CDR3 length: 15; clone size: -; J gene: TRBJ2-6; D gene: -; V gene: TRBV6-5; CDR3 DNA: TGTGCCAGCAGTCGAGGGCTGTTTGGGGCCAACGTCCTGACTTTC; CDR3 protein: CASSRGLFGANVLTF
CDR3 length: 15; clone size: -; J gene: TRBJ2-7; D gene: -; V gene: TRBV19; CDR3 DNA: TGTGCCAGTAGTATCAAAGGTGTCGGACCCTACGAGCAGTACTTC; CDR3 protein: CASSIKGVGPYEQYF